These T cell receptor beta chains were read from a single sample in a study of T cell responses to AZD1222 COVID-19 vaccine. Using immunoSEQ multiplex PCR, the repertoire was profiled, and TCRdb retains in-frame clones only, with some absent. The table includes 88,000 or so clones, approximately 88% detected once. Material: peripheral blood, obtained on day 0 of AZD1222 vaccination. All receptors derive from an adult in good health. The CDR3 runs from the conserved cysteine through the conserved F or W. Each record gives: V gene, CDR3 length, J gene, clone size, D gene, CDR3 protein, CDR3 DNA. D genes are given only for firm matches. Expanded clones are given a class, and other clones once, few, many or no size at all.

TRBV6-1	14	TRBJ1-5	few	.	CASSEEGLGQPQHF	TGTGCCAGCAGTGAAGAAGGGCTTGGACAGCCCCAGCATTTT
TRBV5-1	14	TRBJ1-1	.	.	CASTIVGANTEAFF	TGCGCCAGCACTATCGTTGGAGCGAACACTGAAGCTTTCTTT
TRBV19	14	TRBJ2-5	.	.	CASSNTGFKETQYF	TGTGCCAGTAGCAATACAGGGTTTAAAGAGACCCAGTACTTC
TRBV7-2	16	TRBJ2-1	.	.	CASSSYLAGARNEQFF	TGTGCCAGCAGCTCCTATCTCGCGGGGGCCCGCAATGAGCAGTTCTTC
TRBV7-2	17	TRBJ2-1	.	TRBD2	CASSFTSGASSYNEQFF	TGTGCCAGCAGCTTTACTAGCGGGGCTAGCTCCTACAATGAGCAGTTCTTC
TRBV6-5	13	TRBJ1-5	.	.	CASLEVDNQPQHF	TGTGCCAGCCTGGAAGTAGACAATCAGCCCCAGCATTTT
TRBV12-3/TRBV12-4	13	TRBJ2-3	.	.	CASSLTGTDTQYF	TGTGCCAGCAGTTTAACCGGGACAGATACGCAGTATTTT
TRBV7-2	16	TRBJ2-3	.	.	CASSNFVGPSTDTQYF	TGTGCCAGCAGCAACTTCGTTGGCCCCAGCACAGATACGCAGTATTTT
TRBV30	13	TRBJ2-7	.	TRBD1	CAWSAQGAVEQYF	TGTGCCTGGAGTGCGCAGGGGGCGGTCGAGCAGTACTTC
TRBV9	15	TRBJ1-5	.	TRBD1	CASSEQGASNQPQHF	TGTGCCAGCAGCGAGCAGGGGGCTAGCAATCAGCCCCAGCATTTT
TRBV20-1	11	TRBJ1-1	.	.	CSVTWNTEAFF	TGCAGTGTGACATGGAACACTGAAGCTTTCTTT
TRBV18	16	TRBJ1-2	.	.	CASSPALAGEPYGYTF	TGTGCCAGCTCACCAGCCTTAGCAGGGGAACCCTATGGCTACACCTTC
TRBV5-6	17	TRBJ2-1	.	TRBD2	CASSPRGGRWPYNEQFF	TGTGCCAGCAGCCCAAGGGGAGGGAGGTGGCCCTACAATGAGCAGTTCTTC
TRBV11-2	16	TRBJ2-2	.	.	CASSGRVGLSTGELFF	TGTGCCAGCAGCGGACGGGTAGGGTTGAGCACCGGGGAGCTGTTTTTT
TRBV3-1/TRBV3-2	15	TRBJ2-5	.	TRBD1	CASSQLTGYQETQYF	TGTGCCAGCAGCCAGCTGACAGGGTACCAAGAGACCCAGTACTTC
TRBV2	13	TRBJ1-1	.	.	CASRLVRGTEAFF	TGTGCCAGCAGGTTGGTCCGGGGCACTGAAGCTTTCTTT
TRBV6-5	12	TRBJ1-1	.	.	CASSTMNTEAFF	TGTGCCAGCAGTACGATGAACACTGAAGCTTTCTTT
TRBV20-1	15	TRBJ2-7	.	.	CSAGERSQTLFEQYF	TGCAGTGCTGGTGAGAGGAGCCAAACCCTTTTCGAGCAGTACTTC
TRBV4-3	17	TRBJ2-1	.	TRBD2	CASSHHHLAGAYNEQFF	TGCGCCAGCAGCCACCACCATCTAGCGGGGGCCTACAATGAGCAGTTCTTC
TRBV19	11	TRBJ2-7	.	.	CASSLGYEQYF	TGTGCCAGTAGTCTAGGCTACGAGCAGTACTTC
TRBV5-1	15	TRBJ1-3	.	.	CASSLGQASGNTIYF	TGCGCCAGCAGCTTGGGACAGGCCTCTGGAAACACCATATATTTT
TRBV6-5	14	TRBJ2-7	.	.	CASSYSGHSNEQYF	TGTGCCAGCAGTTACTCGGGGCATTCGAATGAGCAGTACTTC
TRBV5-1	15	TRBJ2-1	.	TRBD2	CASSLSGSSYNEQFF	TGCGCCAGCAGCTTAAGCGGGAGCTCCTACAATGAGCAGTTCTTC
TRBV3-1/TRBV3-2	15	TRBJ1-6	.	TRBD1	CASSPVQGYNSPLHF	TGTGCCAGCAGCCCAGTACAGGGGTACAATTCACCCCTCCACTTT
TRBV30	11	TRBJ1-6	few	.	CAWSVSAPLHF	TGTGCCTGGAGTGTTTCCGCACCCCTCCACTTT
TRBV3-1/TRBV3-2	20	TRBJ2-1	.	TRBD1	CASSQYWAQGASSSYNEQFF	TGTGCCAGCAGCCAGTATTGGGCGCAGGGGGCATCGAGCTCCTACAATGAGCAGTTCTTC
TRBV19	13	TRBJ2-5	.	.	CASSSDLEETQYF	TGTGCCAGTAGTTCGGACTTAGAGGAGACCCAGTACTTC
TRBV18	13	TRBJ1-1	.	TRBD1	CASRQGMNTEAFF	TGTGCCAGTAGACAGGGGATGAACACTGAAGCTTTCTTT
TRBV11-2	15	TRBJ2-3	.	.	CASSHSGEYTDTQYF	TGTGCCAGCAGCCATTCGGGGGAGTACACAGATACGCAGTATTTT
TRBV15	14	TRBJ2-7	.	TRBD1	CATSRPGQRQEAHF	TGTGCCACCAGCAGACCGGGACAGAGACAAGAGGCGCACTTC
TRBV11-1	13	TRBJ1-5	.	.	CASSSISGGAQHF	TGTGCCAGCAGCTCGATCTCCGGGGGGGCCCAGCATTTT
TRBV27	14	TRBJ1-1	.	.	CASSQEPSLAEAFF	TGTGCCAGCTCTCAGGAACCCTCGTTGGCTGAAGCTTTCTTT
TRBV6-5	16	TRBJ2-3	.	.	CASSYLLTLTPDTQYF	TGTGCCAGCAGTTACCTCCTTACTCTTACACCAGATACGCAGTATTTT
TRBV21-1	13	TRBJ2-7	.	.	CASPSTGTYEQYF	TGTGCCAGCCCCTCGACAGGGACCTACGAGCAGTACTTC
TRBV7-9	13	TRBJ2-1	.	.	CASSTGTNNEQFF	TGTGCCAGCAGCACCGGGACCAACAATGAGCAGTTCTTC
TRBV27	13	TRBJ1-1	.	.	CASSFWGSTEAFF	TGTGCCAGCAGTTTTTGGGGAAGCACTGAAGCTTTCTTT
TRBV7-2	15	TRBJ1-2	.	TRBD1	CASSAGQGPSYGYTF	TGTGCCAGCAGCGCAGGACAGGGACCCTCCTATGGCTACACCTTC
TRBV25-1	14	TRBJ2-5	.	TRBD1	CASAGTGSGETQYF	TGTGCCAGCGCCGGGACAGGGAGTGGAGAGACCCAGTACTTC
TRBV18	16	TRBJ1-1	.	.	CASRKGSGAKNTEAFF	TGTGCCAGCCGTAAGGGGTCGGGGGCGAAGAACACTGAAGCTTTCTTT